Here is one TCR beta chain with its context. These data originate in a study of blood T cell repertoires in COVID-19. Repertoires were generated with immunoSEQ multiplex PCR, while TCRdb's copy carries only in-frame clones and drops some. The sample lists 200,000 or so clones, 75% to 85% occurring once. The CDR3 loop spans 14 amino acids. V lost 7 bases and J 4 bases, leaving 15 bases between the germline ends. Germline CDR1 reads MNHEY; CDR2 reads SVGAGI. The chain is built from TRBV6-5 and TRBJ2-3, with D tentatively TRBD1 (6 bases). The sequence was obtained from a human donor in a cohort sampled during active COVID-19. The sequencing sample was made of peripheral blood. Here the CDR3 reads CASTTGIYADTQYF. In nucleotides, the CDR3 is TGTGCCAGCACCACAGGGATATATGCAGATACGCAGTATTTT.